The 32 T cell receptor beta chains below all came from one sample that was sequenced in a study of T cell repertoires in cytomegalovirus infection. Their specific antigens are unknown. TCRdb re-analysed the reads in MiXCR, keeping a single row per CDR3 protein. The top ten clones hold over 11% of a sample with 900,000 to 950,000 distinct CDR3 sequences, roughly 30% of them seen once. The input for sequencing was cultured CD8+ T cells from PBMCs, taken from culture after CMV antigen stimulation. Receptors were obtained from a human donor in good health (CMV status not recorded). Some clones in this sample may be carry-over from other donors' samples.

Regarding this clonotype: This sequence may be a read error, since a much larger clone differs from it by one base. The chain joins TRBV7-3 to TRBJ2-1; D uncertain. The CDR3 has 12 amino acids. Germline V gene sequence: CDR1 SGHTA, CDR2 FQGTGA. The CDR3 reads CVSTYRYNEQFF. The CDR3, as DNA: TGTGTCAGCACCTATCGTTACAATGAGCAGTTCTTC.

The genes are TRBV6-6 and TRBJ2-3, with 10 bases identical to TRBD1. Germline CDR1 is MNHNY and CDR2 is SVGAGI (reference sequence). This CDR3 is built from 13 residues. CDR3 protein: CAVDRGFLDTQYF. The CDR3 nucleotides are TGTGCAGTGGACAGGGGGTTTTTGGATACGCAGTATTTT.

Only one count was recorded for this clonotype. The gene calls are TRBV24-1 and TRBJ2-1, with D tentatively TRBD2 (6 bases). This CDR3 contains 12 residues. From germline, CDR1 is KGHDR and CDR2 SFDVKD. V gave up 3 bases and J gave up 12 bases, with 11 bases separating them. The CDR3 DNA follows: TGTGCCACCAGTGATCCGGACTATAGGCAGTTCTTC. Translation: CATSDPDYRQFF.

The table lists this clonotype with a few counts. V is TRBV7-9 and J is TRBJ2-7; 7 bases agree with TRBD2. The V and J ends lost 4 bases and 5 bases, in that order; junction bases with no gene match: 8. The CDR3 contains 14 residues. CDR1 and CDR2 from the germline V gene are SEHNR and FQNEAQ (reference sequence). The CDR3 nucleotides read TGTGCCAGCAGCTACGGAGGGAGGGTTGACGAGCAGTACGTC. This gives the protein CASSYGGRVDEQYV.

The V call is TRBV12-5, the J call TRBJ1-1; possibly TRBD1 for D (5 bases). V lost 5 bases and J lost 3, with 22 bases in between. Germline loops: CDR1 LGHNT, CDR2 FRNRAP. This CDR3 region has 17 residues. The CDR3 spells CASGLRTLGGGDTEAFF. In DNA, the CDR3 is TGTGCTAGTGGTCTACGTACCTTGGGGGGGGGGGACACTGAAGCTTTCTTT.

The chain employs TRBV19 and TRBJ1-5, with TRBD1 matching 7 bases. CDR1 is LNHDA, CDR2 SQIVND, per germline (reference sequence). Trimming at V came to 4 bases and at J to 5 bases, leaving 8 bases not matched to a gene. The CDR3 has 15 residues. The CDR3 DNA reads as TGTGCCAGTAGTAAGGCCCGGGACAGCTATCAGCCCCAGCATTTT. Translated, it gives CASSKARDSYQPQHF.

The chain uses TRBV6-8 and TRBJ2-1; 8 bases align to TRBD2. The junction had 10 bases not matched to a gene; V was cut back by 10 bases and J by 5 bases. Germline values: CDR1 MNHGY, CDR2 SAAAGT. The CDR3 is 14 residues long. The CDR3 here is CAISPGGVNNEQFF. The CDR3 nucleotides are TGTGCCATTTCTCCCGGGGGGGTTAACAATGAGCAGTTCTTC.

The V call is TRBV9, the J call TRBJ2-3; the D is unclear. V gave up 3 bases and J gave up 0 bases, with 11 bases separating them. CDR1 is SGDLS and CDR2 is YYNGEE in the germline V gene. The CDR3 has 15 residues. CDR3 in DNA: TGTGCCAGCAGCGAGGACGGCACTAGCACAGATACGCAGTATTTT. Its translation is CASSEDGTSTDTQYF.

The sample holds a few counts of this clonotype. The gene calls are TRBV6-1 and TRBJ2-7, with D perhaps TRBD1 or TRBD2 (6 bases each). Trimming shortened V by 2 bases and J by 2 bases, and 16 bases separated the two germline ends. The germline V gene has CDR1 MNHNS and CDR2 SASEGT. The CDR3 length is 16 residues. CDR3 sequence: CASSERSMGGTYEQYV. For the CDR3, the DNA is TGTGCCAGCAGTGAAAGGTCAATGGGGGGCACCTACGAGCAGTACGTC.

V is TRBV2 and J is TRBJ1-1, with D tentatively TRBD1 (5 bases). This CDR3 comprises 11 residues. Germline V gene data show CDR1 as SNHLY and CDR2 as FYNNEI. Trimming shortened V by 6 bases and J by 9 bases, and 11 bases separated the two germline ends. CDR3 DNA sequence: TGTGCCAGCAGACCGGGACCCCAAGCTTTCTTT. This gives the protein CASRPGPQAFF.

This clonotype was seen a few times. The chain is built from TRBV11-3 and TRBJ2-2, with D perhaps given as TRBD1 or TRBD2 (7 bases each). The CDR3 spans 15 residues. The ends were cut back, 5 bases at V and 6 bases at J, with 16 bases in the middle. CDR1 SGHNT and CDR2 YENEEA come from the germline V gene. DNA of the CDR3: TGTGCCAGCAGCCCAGGGGGGGTATCTGCCGGGGAGCTGTTTTTT. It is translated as CASSPGGVSAGELFF.

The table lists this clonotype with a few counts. CDR3: CASRPGRRTYSNQPQHF. The CDR3 nucleotides are TGTGCCAGCAGACCGGGACGGAGGACCTATAGCAATCAGCCCCAGCATTTT. The chain joins TRBV6-8 to TRBJ1-5; D is perhaps TRBD1 (5 bases). Trimming removed 6 bases from V and 0 bases from J, with 18 bases in between. Looked up from germline, CDR1 is MNHGY and CDR2 is SAAAGT. This CDR3 is 17 amino acids long.

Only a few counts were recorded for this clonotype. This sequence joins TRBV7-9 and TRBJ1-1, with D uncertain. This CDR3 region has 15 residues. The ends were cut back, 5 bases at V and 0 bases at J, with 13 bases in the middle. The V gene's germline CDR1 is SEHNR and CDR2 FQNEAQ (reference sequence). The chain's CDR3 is CASSPMSGLNTEAFF. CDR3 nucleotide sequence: TGTGCCAGCAGCCCCATGTCGGGATTGAACACTGAAGCTTTCTTT.

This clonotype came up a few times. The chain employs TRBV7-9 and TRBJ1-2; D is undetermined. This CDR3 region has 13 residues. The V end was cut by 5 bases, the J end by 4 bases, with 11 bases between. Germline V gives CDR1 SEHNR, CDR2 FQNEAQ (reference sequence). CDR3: CASSQSTFYGYTF. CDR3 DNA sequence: TGTGCCAGCAGCCAATCCACGTTCTATGGCTACACCTTC.

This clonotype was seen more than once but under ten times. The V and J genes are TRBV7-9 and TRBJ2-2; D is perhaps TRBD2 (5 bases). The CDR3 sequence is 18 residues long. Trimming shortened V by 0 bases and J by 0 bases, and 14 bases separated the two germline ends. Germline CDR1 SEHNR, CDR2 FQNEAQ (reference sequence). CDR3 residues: CASSLAEAGHANTGELFF. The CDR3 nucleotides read TGTGCCAGCAGCTTAGCGGAGGCAGGCCATGCGAACACCGGGGAGCTGTTTTTT.

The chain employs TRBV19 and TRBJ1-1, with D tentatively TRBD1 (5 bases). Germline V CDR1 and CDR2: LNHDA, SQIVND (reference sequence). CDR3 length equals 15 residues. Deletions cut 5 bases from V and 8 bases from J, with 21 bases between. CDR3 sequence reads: CASSYITGRSREAFF. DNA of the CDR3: TGTGCCAGTAGTTACATTACGGGGCGTTCAAGAGAAGCTTTCTTT.

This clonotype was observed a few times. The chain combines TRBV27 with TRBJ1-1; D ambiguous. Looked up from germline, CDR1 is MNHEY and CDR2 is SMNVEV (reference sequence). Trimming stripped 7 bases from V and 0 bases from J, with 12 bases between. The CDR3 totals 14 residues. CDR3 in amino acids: CASTQSVMNTEAFF. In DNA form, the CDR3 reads TGTGCCAGCACCCAATCAGTAATGAACACTGAAGCTTTCTTT.

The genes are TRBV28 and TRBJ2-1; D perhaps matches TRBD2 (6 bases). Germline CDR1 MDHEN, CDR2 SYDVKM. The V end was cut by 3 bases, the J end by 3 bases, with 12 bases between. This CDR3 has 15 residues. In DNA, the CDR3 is TGTGCCAGCAGTTTCGGAGGGAGCCTCTACAATGAGCAGTTCTTC. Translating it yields CASSFGGSLYNEQFF.

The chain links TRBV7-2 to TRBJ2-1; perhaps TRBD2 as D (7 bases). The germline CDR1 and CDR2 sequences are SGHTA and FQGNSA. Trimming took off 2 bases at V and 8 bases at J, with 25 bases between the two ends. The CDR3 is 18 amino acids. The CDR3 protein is CASSLRGAGIRVGDEQFF. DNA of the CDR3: TGTGCCAGCAGCTTACGGGGGGCAGGGATACGGGTAGGCGATGAGCAGTTCTTC. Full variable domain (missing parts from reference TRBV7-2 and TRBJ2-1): GAGVSQSPSNKVTEKGKDVELRCDPISGHTALYWYRQSLGQGLEFLIYFQGNSAPDKSGLPSDRFSAERTGGSVSTLTIQRTQQEDSAVYLCASSLRGAGIRVGDEQFFGPGTRLTVL.

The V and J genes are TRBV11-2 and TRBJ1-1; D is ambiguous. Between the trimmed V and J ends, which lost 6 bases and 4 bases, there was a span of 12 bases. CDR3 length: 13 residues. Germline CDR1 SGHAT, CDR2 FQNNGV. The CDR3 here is CASSHPDGTEAFF. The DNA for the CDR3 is TGTGCCAGCAGTCACCCGGACGGCACTGAAGCTTTCTTT. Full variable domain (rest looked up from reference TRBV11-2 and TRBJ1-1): EAGVAQSPRYKIIEKRQSVAFWCNPISGHATLYWYQQILGQGPKLLIQFQNNGVVDDSQLPKDRFSAERLKGVDSTLKIQPAKLEDSAVYLCASSHPDGTEAFFGQGTRLTVV.

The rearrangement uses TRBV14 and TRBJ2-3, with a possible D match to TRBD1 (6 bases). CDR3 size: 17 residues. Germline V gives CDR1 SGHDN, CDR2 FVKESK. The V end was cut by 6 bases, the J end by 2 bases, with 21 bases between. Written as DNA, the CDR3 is TGTGCCAGCAGTCCCTCCACAGGGCGGTTTTTCACAGATACGCAGTATTTT. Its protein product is CASSPSTGRFFTDTQYF.

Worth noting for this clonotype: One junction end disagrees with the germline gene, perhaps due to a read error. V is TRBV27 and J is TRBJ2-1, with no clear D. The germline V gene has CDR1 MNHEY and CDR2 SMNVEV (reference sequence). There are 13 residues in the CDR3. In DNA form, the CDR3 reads TGTGCCAACAGTTTAATTGACATCAATGAGCAGTTCTTC. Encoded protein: CANSLIDINEQFF.

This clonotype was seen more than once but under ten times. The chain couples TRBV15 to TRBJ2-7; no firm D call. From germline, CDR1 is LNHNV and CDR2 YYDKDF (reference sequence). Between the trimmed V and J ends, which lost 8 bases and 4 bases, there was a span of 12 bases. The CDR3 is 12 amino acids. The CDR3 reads CATQNGPYEQYF. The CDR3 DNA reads TGTGCCACCCAGAATGGACCATACGAGCAGTACTTC.

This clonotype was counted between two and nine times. CDR3 DNA: TGTGCCAGCAGGCCTTCCGGGGAATGGGAAAAACTGTTTTTT. The encoded protein is CASRPSGEWEKLFF. The genes are TRBV7-9 and TRBJ1-4; no firm D call. CDR1 SEHNR and CDR2 FQNEAQ come from the germline V gene (reference sequence). The CDR3 has 14 residues. The germline V and J ends were trimmed by 6 bases and 8 bases, with 16 bases remaining between them.

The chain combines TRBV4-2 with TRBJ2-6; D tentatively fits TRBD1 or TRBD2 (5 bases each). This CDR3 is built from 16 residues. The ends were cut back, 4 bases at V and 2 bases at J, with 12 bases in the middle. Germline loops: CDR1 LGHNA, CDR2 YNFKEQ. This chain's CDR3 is CASSPPGSAGANVLTF. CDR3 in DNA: TGTGCCAGCAGCCCCCCAGGGAGCGCTGGGGCCAACGTCCTGACTTTC.

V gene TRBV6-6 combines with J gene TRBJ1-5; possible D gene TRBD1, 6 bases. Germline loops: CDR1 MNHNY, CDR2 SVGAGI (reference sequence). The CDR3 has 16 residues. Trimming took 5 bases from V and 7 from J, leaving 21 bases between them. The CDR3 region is CASSLHRGQGGQPQHF. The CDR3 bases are TGTGCCAGCAGTCTCCACCGGGGGCAGGGTGGGCAGCCCCAGCATTTT.

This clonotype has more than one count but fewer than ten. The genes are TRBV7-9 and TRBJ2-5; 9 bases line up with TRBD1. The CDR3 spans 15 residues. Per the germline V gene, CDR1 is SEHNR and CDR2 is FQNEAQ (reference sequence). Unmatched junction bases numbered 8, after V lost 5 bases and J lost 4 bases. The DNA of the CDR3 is TGTGCCAGCAGCCCACCGGGACAGGGTGGAGAGACCCAGTACTTC. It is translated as CASSPPGQGGETQYF.

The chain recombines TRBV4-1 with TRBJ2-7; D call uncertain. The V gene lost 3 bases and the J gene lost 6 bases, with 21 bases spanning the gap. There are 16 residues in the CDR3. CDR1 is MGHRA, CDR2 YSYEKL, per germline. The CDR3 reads CASSHLDGLPPTEQYF. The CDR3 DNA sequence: TGCGCCAGCAGCCATTTAGATGGCCTCCCACCCACCGAGCAGTACTTC.

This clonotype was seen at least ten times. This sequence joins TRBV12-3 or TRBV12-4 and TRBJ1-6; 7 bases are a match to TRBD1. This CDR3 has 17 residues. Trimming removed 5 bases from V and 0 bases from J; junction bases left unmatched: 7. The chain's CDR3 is CASSQGERSSYNSPLHF. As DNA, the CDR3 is TGTGCCAGCAGTCAGGGGGAGAGGAGCTCCTATAATTCACCCCTCCACTTT.

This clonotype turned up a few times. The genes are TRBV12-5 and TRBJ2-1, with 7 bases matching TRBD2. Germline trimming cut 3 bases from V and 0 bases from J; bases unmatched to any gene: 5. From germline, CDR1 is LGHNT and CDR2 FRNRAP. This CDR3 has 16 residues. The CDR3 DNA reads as TGTGCTAGTGGTTTTACCACTAGCGACTCCTACAATGAGCAGTTCTTC. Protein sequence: CASGFTTSDSYNEQFF. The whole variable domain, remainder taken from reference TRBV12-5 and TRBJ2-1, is DARVTQTPRHKVTEMGQEVTMRCQPILGHNTVFWYRQTMMQGLELLAYFRNRAPLDDSGMPKDRFSAEMPDATLATLKIQPSEPRDSAVYFCASGFTTSDSYNEQFFGPGTRLTVL.

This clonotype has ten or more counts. The chain's CDR3 is CASTELGGINTEAFF. Here the CDR3 DNA reads TGTGCCAGCACCGAACTAGGTGGGATAAACACTGAAGCTTTCTTT. The V gene is TRBV7-6, the J gene TRBJ1-1; D not certain. Trimming removed 7 bases at V and 2 bases at J, with 17 bases between. The CDR3 contains 15 residues. The V gene's germline CDR1 is SGHVS and CDR2 FNYEAQ.

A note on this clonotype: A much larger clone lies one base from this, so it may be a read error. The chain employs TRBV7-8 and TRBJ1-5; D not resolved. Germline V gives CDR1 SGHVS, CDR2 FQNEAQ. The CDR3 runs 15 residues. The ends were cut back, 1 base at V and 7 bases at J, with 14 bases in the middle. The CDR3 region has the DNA TGTGCCAGCAGCTTAGGGGATGGGGAGGGACAGCCCCAGCATTTT. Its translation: CASSLGDGEGQPQHF.